A selection of T cell receptor beta chains follows, all from one sample in a study of long-term antiretroviral therapy in people with HIV. The protocol was immunoSEQ multiplex PCR, while the TCRdb copy is restricted to in-frame clones and leaves out a portion. The sample holds roughly 28,000 clones; approximately 93% are singletons and the top ten take about 4.4%. Sequenced material: unsorted PBMCs, taken 3.1 years after starting antiretroviral therapy. Receptors originate from a man aged 18 to 30 with HIV. The CDR3 runs from the conserved cysteine through the conserved F or W. The D gene is left open where the match is weak. Expanded clones get a size class; other rows say once, few or many, or leave the size out.

TRBV28	TRBD2	.	TRBJ2-1	CASTQTSGYSRQFF	TGTGCCAGCACCCAGACTAGCGGCTATTCGCGGCAGTTCTTC
TRBV28	.	.	TRBJ1-5	CASRLQGRNNQPQHF	TGTGCCAGCAGGCTACAGGGAAGGAACAATCAGCCCCAGCATTTT
TRBV29-1	.	once	TRBJ2-5	CSTPDPRGETQYF	TGCAGCACCCCGGACCCTAGGGGAGAGACCCAGTACTTC
TRBV7-9	TRBD2	.	TRBJ2-1	CASGSLSSGGKGNEQFF	TGTGCCAGCGGGTCCCTCTCTAGCGGGGGAAAGGGGAATGAGCAGTTCTTC
TRBV27	.	.	TRBJ2-7	CASSFTGTLYEQYF	TGTGCCAGCAGTTTCACAGGAACCCTCTACGAGCAGTACTTC
TRBV29-1	TRBD1	.	TRBJ2-7	CSVFGQGAHEQYF	TGCAGCGTTTTTGGACAGGGGGCCCACGAGCAGTACTTC
TRBV11-2	.	.	TRBJ1-1	CASSSGPRETEAFF	TGTGCCAGCAGCTCCGGACCGCGGGAAACTGAAGCTTTCTTT
TRBV19	TRBD1	.	TRBJ2-1	CASSIDPTGPTERFF	TGTGCCAGTAGTATAGACCCGACAGGGCCCACAGAGCGGTTCTTC
TRBV7-3	TRBD2	.	TRBJ2-1	CASSGVAGDEQFF	TGTGCCAGCTCGGGTGTAGCGGGAGATGAGCAGTTCTTC
TRBV19	.	.	TRBJ1-3	CASSTLDRPSGNTIYF	TGTGCCAGTAGTACGCTGGACAGACCTTCTGGAAACACCATATATTTT
TRBV6-1	.	.	TRBJ2-1	CASSLTLNEQFF	TGTGCCAGCAGTCTCACACTCAATGAGCAGTTCTTC
TRBV4-3	.	.	TRBJ1-2	CASSQGQGDYTF	TGCGCCAGCAGCCAAGGGCAGGGCGACTACACCTTC
TRBV10-3	.	.	TRBJ1-4	CAIKAATNEKLFF	TGTGCCATAAAGGCTGCAACTAATGAAAAACTGTTTTTT
TRBV7-3	.	once	TRBJ1-1	CASRREVGTEAFF	TGTGCCAGCAGGAGGGAGGTTGGGACTGAAGCTTTCTTT
TRBV11-2	TRBD1	.	TRBJ2-1	CASSWDRNEQFF	TGTGCCAGCAGCTGGGACAGGAATGAGCAGTTCTTC
TRBV9	.	.	TRBJ2-7	CASSVSPVVYEQYF	TGTGCCAGCAGCGTAAGTCCGGTGGTCTACGAGCAGTACTTC
TRBV13	.	.	TRBJ1-6	CASSLGLTGSPLHF	TGTGCCAGCAGCTTAGGTCTAACGGGTTCACCCCTCCACTTT
TRBV6-5	TRBD2	.	TRBJ2-1	CASSSLLRGGYNEQFF	TGTGCCAGCAGTTCACTCTTGCGGGGGGGATACAATGAGCAGTTCTTC
TRBV29-1	.	.	TRBJ1-3	CSVALYRDFSGNTIYF	TGCAGCGTTGCCTTATACAGGGATTTCTCTGGAAACACCATATATTTT
TRBV7-9	.	.	TRBJ2-1	CASSPSLAASGFRNEQFF	TGTGCCAGCAGCCCTTCTCTGGCGGCTTCGGGCTTTCGGAATGAGCAGTTCTTC
TRBV4-2	TRBD2	.	TRBJ2-3	CASSQEGVAGLGVSTDTQYF	TGTGCCAGCAGCCAAGAGGGGGTAGCGGGATTGGGGGTAAGCACAGATACGCAGTATTTT
TRBV12-5	TRBD1	.	TRBJ2-2	CASGLPPFRGPQDTGELFF	TGTGCTAGTGGTTTGCCCCCCTTCAGGGGGCCCCAAGACACCGGGGAGCTGTTTTTT
TRBV27	TRBD2	.	TRBJ2-7	CASSFSGRGPEQYF	TGTGCCAGCAGTTTTAGCGGGAGGGGGCCCGAGCAGTACTTC
TRBV7-6	.	.	TRBJ2-6	CASSPQVSGANVLTF	TGTGCCAGCAGCCCACAGGTCTCTGGGGCCAACGTCCTGACTTTC
TRBV7-9	.	.	TRBJ1-1	CASSLSGMNTEAFF	TGTGCCAGCAGCTTATCAGGGATGAACACTGAAGCTTTCTTT
TRBV29-1	.	.	TRBJ2-7	CSVQWGPSPYEQYF	TGCAGCGTCCAGTGGGGGCCTTCGCCCTACGAGCAGTACTTC
TRBV5-5	.	few	TRBJ2-7	CASSWGDTPRPYEQYF	TGTGCCAGCAGCTGGGGGGACACTCCCAGGCCCTACGAGCAGTACTTC
TRBV27	.	.	TRBJ2-6	CASSLTSSGANVLTF	TGTGCCAGCAGTTTAACATCCTCTGGGGCCAACGTCCTGACTTTC
TRBV11-2	.	.	TRBJ2-7	CASSLSPSYEQYF	TGTGCCAGCAGCTTAAGCCCTTCCTACGAGCAGTACTTC
TRBV18	.	.	TRBJ2-3	CASSPPEFGTDTQYF	TGTGCCAGCTCACCACCGGAGTTTGGGACAGATACGCAGTATTTT
TRBV10-3	.	.	TRBJ2-3	CATGQGRDTQYF	TGTGCCACGGGGCAGGGTCGGGATACGCAGTATTTT
TRBV10-2	.	.	TRBJ2-7	CASSEQSYEQYF	TGCGCCAGCAGTGAGCAGTCCTACGAGCAGTACTTC
TRBV14	.	.	TRBJ2-7	CASSHGSASAEQYF	TGTGCCAGCAGCCATGGTTCTGCGTCCGCCGAGCAGTACTTC
TRBV7-9	.	.	TRBJ2-5	CASSLVSQETQYF	TGTGCCAGCAGCTTAGTGAGTCAAGAGACCCAGTACTTC
TRBV5-4	TRBD1	.	TRBJ2-4	CASSRDRGPKNIQYF	TGTGCCAGCAGCCGGGACAGGGGCCCCAAAAACATTCAGTACTTC
TRBV4-3	.	.	TRBJ1-6	CASSQDRGNSPLHF	TGCGCCAGCAGCCAAGACAGGGGAAATTCACCCCTCCACTTT
TRBV2	.	.	TRBJ2-3	CASRRDTDTQYF	TGTGCCAGCAGGCGAGACACAGATACGCAGTATTTT
TRBV4-3	TRBD2	.	TRBJ2-5	CASSPLAGGTETQYF	TGCGCCAGCAGCCCCTTAGCGGGGGGAACGGAGACCCAGTACTTC
TRBV7-2	TRBD2	.	TRBJ2-7	CASSLAESRAGGLLTLAYEQYF	TGTGCCAGCAGCTTAGCGGAAAGTAGAGCGGGGGGATTACTAACTCTTGCCTACGAGCAGTACTTC
TRBV19	TRBD1	once	TRBJ1-2	CASSPAGTGSVGYTF	TGTGCCAGTAGTCCGGCCGGGACAGGGTCGGTAGGCTACACCTTC
TRBV6-5	.	.	TRBJ2-7	CASSFRFSREQYF	TGTGCCAGCAGTTTCAGGTTCTCTCGCGAGCAGTACTTC
TRBV27	.	.	TRBJ2-2	CASSLSKLNTGELFF	TGTGCCAGCAGTTTATCGAAATTGAACACCGGGGAGCTGTTTTTT
TRBV27	.	once	TRBJ1-1	CASRNTGNTEAFF	TGTGCCAGCAGGAACACAGGGAACACTGAAGCTTTCTTT
TRBV20-1	.	.	TRBJ2-5	CSAKGGTQYF	TGCAGCGCCAAGGGAGGGACCCAGTACTTC
TRBV9	TRBD2	.	TRBJ2-1	CASSVGTGGYYNEQFF	TGTGCCAGCAGCGTAGGGACGGGGGGATATTACAATGAGCAGTTCTTC
TRBV30	.	once	TRBJ1-4	CAWSAGVNEKLFF	TGTGCCTGGAGTGCCGGGGTTAATGAAAAACTGTTTTTT
TRBV19	.	.	TRBJ1-5	CASSPPQAPQHF	TGTGCCAGTAGTCCGCCTCAGGCGCCCCAGCATTTT